The text below deals with one T cell receptor (beta chain). Antigen specificity is unknown. The sample is drawn from a study of OX40 agonist ivuxolimab in advanced cancers. Across the study: Checkpoint inhibitors had been given previously to under 50% of patients.

Germline V gives CDR1 SNHLY, CDR2 FYNNEI. V lost 7 bases to trimming and J lost 7 bases; unmatched junction nucleotides: 12. CDR3 size: 14 residues. Study conclusions and caveats: Fewer expanded clones were found on average in CD4+ than in CD8+ T cells. Which antigen the expanded peripheral T cells recognized is unknown.

Clones were sequenced by immunoSEQ multiplex PCR, and TCRdb holds only the in-frame ones, with some missing. The table has 84,000 or so clones, about four fifths seen once. This material consisted of CD4+ or CD8+ T cells sorted from blood, taken in a trial of the OX40 agonist ivuxolimab. This TCR derives from an adult with an advanced solid tumor such as melanoma, head and neck, liver or kidney cancer. This chain connects TRBV2 to TRBJ2-7; 8 positions agree with TRBD1. The CDR3 loop is CASMLTGVTGEQYF. In DNA form, the CDR3 reads TGTGCCAGCATGTTGACAGGGGTGACAGGTGAGCAGTACTTC.